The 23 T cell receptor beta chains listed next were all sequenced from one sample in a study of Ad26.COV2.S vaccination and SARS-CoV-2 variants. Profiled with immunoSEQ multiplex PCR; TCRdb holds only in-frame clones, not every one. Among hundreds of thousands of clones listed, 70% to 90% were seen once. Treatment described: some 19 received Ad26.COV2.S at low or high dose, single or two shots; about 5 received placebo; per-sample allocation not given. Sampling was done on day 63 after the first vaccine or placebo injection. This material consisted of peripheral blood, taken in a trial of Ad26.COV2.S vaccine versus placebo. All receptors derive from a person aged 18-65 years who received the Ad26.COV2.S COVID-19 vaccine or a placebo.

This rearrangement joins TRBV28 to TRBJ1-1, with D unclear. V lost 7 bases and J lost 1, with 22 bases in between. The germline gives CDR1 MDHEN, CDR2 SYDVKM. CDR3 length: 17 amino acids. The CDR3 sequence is CASMIRPGGEKNTEAFF. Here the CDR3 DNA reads TGTGCCAGCATGATTAGGCCCGGTGGAGAAAAGAACACTGAAGCTTTCTTT.

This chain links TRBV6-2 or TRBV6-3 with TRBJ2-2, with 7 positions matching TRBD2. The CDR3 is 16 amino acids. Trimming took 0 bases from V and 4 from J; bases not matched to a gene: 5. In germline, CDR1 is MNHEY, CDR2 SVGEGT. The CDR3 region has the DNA TGTGCCAGCAGTTACTCTCTTGGGGGGGGCACCGGGGAGCTGTTTTTT. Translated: CASSYSLGGGTGELFF.

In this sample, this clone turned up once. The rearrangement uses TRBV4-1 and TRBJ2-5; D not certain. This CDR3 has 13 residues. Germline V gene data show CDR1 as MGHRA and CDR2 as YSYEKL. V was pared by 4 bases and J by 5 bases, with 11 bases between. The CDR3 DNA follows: TGCGCCAGCAGCCCCCAACTCTCCGAGACCCAGTACTTC. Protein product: CASSPQLSETQYF.

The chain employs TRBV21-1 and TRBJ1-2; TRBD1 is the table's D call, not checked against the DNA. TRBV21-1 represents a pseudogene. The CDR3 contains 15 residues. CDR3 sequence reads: CASSKEITGLIGYTF. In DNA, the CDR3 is TGTGCCAGCAGCAAAGAGATTACAGGGTTGATTGGCTACACCTTC.

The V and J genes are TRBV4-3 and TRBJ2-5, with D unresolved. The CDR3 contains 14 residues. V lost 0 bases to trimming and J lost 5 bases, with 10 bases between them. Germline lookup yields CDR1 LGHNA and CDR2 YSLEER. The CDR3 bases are TGCGCCAGCAGCCAAGAGGGTTTTGAGGAGACCCAGTACTTC. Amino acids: CASSQEGFEETQYF.

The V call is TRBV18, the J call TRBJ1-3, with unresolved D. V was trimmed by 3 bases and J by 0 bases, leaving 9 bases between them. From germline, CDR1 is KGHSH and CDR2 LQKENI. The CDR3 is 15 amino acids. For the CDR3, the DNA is TGTGCCAGCTCACCTTCCGCTTCCTCTGGAAACACCATATATTTT. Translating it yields CASSPSASSGNTIYF.

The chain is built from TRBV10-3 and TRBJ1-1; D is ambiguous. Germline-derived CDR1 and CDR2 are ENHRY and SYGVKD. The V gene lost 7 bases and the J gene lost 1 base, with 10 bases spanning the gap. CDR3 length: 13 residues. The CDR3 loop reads CAITLAGNTEAFF. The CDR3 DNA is TGTGCCATCACCCTAGCAGGGAACACTGAAGCTTTCTTT.

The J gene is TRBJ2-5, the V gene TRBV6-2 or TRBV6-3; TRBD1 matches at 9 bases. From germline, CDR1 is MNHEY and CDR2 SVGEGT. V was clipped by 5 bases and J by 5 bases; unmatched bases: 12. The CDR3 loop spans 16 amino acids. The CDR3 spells CASSLYPGTGIETQYF. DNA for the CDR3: TGTGCCAGCAGTCTCTATCCCGGGACAGGGATTGAGACCCAGTACTTC.

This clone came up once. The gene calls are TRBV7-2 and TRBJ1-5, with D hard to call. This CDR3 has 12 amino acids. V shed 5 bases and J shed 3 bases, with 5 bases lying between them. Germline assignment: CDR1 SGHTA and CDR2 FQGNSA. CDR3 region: CASSPYNQPQHF. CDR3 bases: TGTGCCAGCAGCCCCTACAATCAGCCCCAGCATTTT.

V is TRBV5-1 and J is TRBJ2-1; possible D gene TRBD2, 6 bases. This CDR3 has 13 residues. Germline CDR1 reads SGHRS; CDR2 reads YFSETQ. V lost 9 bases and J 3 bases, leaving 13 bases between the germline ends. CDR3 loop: CATSTGDYNEQFF. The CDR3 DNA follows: TGCGCCACCTCAACGGGGGACTACAATGAGCAGTTCTTC.

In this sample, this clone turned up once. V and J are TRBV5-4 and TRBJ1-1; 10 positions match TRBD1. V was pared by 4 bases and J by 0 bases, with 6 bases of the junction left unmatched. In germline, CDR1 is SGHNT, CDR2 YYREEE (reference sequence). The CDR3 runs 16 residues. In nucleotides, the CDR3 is TGTGCCAGCAGCCCGGTGACAGGGGGCATGAACACTGAAGCTTTCTTT. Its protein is CASSPVTGGMNTEAFF.

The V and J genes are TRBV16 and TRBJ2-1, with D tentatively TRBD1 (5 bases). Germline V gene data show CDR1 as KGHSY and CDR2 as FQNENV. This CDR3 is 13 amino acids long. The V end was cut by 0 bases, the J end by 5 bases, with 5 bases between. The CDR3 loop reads CASSQSGHNEQFF. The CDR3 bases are TGTGCCAGCAGCCAATCGGGGCACAATGAGCAGTTCTTC.

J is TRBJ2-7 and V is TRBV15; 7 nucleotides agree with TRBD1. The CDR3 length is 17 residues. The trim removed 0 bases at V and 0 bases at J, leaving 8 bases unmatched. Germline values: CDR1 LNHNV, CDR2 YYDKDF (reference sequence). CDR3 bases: TGTGCCACCAGCAGAGAGGGGGCCCGGGACAGCTCCTACGAGCAGTACTTC. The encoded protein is CATSREGARDSSYEQYF.

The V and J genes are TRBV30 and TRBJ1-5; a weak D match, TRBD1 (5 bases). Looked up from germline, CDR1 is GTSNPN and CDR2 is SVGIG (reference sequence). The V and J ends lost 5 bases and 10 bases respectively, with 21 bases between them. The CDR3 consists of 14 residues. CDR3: CAWSTTGTANPQHF. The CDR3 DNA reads TGTGCCTGGTCGACTACCGGGACCGCAAATCCCCAGCATTTT. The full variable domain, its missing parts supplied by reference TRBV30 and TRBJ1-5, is SQTIHQWPATLVQPVGSPLSLECTVEGTSNPNLYWYRQAAGRGLQLLFYSVGIGQISSEVPQNLSASRPQDRQFILSSKKLLLSDSGFYLCAWSTTGTANPQHFGDGTRLSIL.

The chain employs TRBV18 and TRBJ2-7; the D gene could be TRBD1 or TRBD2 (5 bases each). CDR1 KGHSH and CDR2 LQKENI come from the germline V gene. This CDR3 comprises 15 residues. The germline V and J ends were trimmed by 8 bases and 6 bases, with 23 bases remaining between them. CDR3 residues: CASASLWDALSEQYF. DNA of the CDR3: TGTGCCAGCGCATCCCTCTGGGACGCACTCTCCGAGCAGTACTTC.

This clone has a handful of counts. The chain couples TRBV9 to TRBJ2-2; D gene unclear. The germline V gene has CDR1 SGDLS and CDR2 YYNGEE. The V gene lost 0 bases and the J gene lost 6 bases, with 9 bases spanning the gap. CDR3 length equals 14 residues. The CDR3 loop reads CASSVARRAGELFF. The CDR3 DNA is TGTGCCAGCAGCGTAGCGCGAAGGGCCGGGGAGCTGTTTTTT.

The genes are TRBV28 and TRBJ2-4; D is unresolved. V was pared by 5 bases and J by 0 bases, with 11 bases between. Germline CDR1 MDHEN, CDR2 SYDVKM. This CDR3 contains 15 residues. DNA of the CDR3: TGTGCCAGCAGTGGATCTAATCTAGCCAAAAACATTCAGTACTTC. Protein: CASSGSNLAKNIQYF.

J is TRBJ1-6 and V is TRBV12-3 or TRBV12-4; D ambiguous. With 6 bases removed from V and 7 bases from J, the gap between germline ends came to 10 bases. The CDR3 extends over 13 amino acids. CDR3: CASRPILNSPLHF. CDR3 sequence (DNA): TGTGCCAGCAGACCCATCTTGAATTCACCCCTCCACTTT.

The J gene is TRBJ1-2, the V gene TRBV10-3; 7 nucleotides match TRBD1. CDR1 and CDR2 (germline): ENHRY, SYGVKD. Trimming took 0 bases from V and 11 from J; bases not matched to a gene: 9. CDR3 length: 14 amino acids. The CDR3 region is CAISESRQGFGYTF. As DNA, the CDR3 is TGTGCCATCAGTGAGTCGAGACAGGGATTTGGGTACACCTTC.

CDR3 DNA: TGTGCCAGCACCCCGTGGGAGGGAGAGTATACCGAGCAGTTCTTC. Translating it yields CASTPWEGEYTEQFF. The chain employs TRBV7-2 and TRBJ2-1; 7 nucleotides align to TRBD2. This CDR3 comprises 15 residues. CDR1 is SGHTA and CDR2 is FQGNSA in the germline V gene. The ends lost 7 bases at V and 10 bases at J; junction bases unmatched: 16.

The chain's CDR3 is CASNGQGRETQYF. Written as DNA, the CDR3 is TGTGCCAGCAACGGACAGGGTCGGGAGACCCAGTACTTC. This chain links TRBV6-5 with TRBJ2-5; 8 nucleotides align to TRBD1. The junction had 6 bases not matched to a gene; V was cut back by 7 bases and J by 5 bases. The CDR3 is made up of 13 amino acids. Per the germline V gene, CDR1 is MNHEY and CDR2 is SVGAGI.

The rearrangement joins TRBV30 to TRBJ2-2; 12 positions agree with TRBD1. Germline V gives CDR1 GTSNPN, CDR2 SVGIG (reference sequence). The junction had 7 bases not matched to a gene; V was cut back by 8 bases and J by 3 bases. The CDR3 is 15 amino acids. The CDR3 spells CAGTGGLLYTGELFF. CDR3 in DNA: TGTGCCGGGACAGGGGGCCTTCTTTACACCGGGGAGCTGTTTTTT.

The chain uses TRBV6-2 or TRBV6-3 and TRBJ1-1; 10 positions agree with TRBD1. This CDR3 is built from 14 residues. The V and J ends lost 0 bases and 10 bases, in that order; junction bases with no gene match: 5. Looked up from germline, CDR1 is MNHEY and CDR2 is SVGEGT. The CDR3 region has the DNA TGTGCCAGCAGTTACTCGGGACAGGGGATGGCAGCTTTCTTT. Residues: CASSYSGQGMAAFF.